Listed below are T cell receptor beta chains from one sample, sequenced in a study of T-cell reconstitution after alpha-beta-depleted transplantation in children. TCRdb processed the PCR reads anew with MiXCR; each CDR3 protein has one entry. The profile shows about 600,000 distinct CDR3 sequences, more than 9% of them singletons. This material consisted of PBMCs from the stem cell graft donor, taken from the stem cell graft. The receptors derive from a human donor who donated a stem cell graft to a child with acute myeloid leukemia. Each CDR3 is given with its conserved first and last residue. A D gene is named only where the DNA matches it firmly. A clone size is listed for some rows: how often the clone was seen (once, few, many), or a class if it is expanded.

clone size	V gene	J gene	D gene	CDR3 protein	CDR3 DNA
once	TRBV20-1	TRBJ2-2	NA	CSARDPRGRGTGELFF	TGCAGTGCTAGAGACCCAAGGGGGCGGGGCACCGGGGAGCTGTTTTTT
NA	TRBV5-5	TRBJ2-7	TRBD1	CASGRQGAYEQYF	TGTGCCAGCGGGAGACAGGGGGCCTACGAGCAGTACTTC
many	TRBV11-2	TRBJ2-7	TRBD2	CASRTGGYEQYF	TGTGCCAGCAGAACGGGGGGCTACGAGCAGTACTTC
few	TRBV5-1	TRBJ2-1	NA	CASSLAVTQGPYNEQFF	TGCGCCAGCAGCTTGGCGGTGACACAGGGCCCTTACAATGAGCAGTTCTTC
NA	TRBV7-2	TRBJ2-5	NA	CASRNTGTQETQYF	TGTGCCAGCAGGAACACAGGGACTCAAGAGACCCAGTACTTC
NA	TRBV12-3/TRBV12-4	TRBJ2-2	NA	CASSPQGLPGELFF	TGTGCCAGCAGTCCCCAGGGGCTCCCCGGGGAGCTGTTTTTT
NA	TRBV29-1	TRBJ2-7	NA	CSVGEGHGYEQYF	TGCAGCGTTGGAGAGGGGCATGGTTACGAGCAGTACTTC
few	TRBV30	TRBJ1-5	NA	CAWSKDSNQPQHF	TGTGCCTGGAGCAAGGATAGCAATCAGCCCCAGCATTTT
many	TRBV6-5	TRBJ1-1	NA	CASTKGVLNTEAFF	TGTGCCAGCACCAAAGGGGTGCTGAACACTGAAGCTTTCTTT
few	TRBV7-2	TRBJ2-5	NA	CATRPGIQETQYF	TGTGCCACCCGGCCGGGTATCCAAGAGACCCAGTACTTC
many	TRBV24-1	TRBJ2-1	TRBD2	CATSGLAGVYEQFF	TGTGCCACCTCGGGACTAGCGGGAGTCTATGAGCAGTTCTTC
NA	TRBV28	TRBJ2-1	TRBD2	CASSLYVGLTSGRNEQFF	TGTGCCAGCAGTTTATACGTAGGGTTGACTAGCGGGAGGAATGAGCAGTTCTTC
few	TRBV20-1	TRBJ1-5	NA	CSARVTGFGVGQPQHF	TGCAGTGCTAGAGTCACGGGATTCGGGGTTGGTCAGCCCCAGCATTTT
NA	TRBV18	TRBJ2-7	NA	CASSPGTAHGEQYF	TGTGCCAGCTCACCCGGGACTGCGCATGGAGAGCAGTACTTC
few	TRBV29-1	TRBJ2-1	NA	CSVETRGRGEQFF	TGCAGCGTTGAAACGAGGGGCAGGGGTGAGCAGTTCTTC
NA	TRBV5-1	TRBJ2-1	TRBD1	CASSLPLTGGTRNEQFF	TGCGCCAGCAGCTTACCGCTCACAGGGGGGACAAGGAATGAGCAGTTCTTC
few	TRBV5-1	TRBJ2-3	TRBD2	CASSLGLAGGPADTQYF	TGCGCCAGCAGCTTGGGACTAGCGGGAGGCCCGGCAGATACGCAGTATTTT
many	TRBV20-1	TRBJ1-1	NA	CSARTGVTPFF	TGCAGTGCTCGGACCGGTGTAACCCCTTTCTTT
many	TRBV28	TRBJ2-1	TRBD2	CASSEGGRADDEQFF	TGTGCCAGCAGTGAGGGCGGGAGGGCAGACGATGAGCAGTTCTTC
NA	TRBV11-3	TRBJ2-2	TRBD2	CASSSRLAGATGELFF	TGTGCCAGCAGCTCTAGACTAGCGGGAGCGACCGGGGAGCTGTTTTTT
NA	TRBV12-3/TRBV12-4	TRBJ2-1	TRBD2	CASFTGTSGRVSYIEQFF	TGTGCCAGCTTCACCGGGACTAGCGGGAGGGTCTCCTACATTGAGCAGTTCTTC
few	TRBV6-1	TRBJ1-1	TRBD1	CASIPAPGGGNTEAFF	TGTGCCAGCATCCCCGCCCCAGGGGGGGGTAACACTGAAGCTTTCTTT
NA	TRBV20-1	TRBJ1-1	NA	CSATESTGIDTEAFF	TGCAGTGCTACAGAATCTACAGGCATCGACACTGAAGCTTTCTTT
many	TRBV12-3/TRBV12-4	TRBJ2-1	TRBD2	CASREIAGEGINEQFF	TGTGCCAGCAGGGAAATAGCGGGAGAAGGAATCAATGAGCAGTTCTTC
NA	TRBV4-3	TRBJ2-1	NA	CASSQGPLYNEQFF	TGCGCCAGCAGCCAAGGCCCCCTATACAATGAGCAGTTCTTC
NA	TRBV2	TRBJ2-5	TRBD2	CASTEGVREGQETQYF	TGTGCCAGCACCGAAGGTGTGCGGGAGGGCCAAGAGACCCAGTACTTC
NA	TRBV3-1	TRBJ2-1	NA	CASSQGVASADVQFF	TGTGCCAGCAGCCAAGGGGTGGCATCAGCGGATGTGCAGTTCTTC
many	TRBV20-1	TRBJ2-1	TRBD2	CSARMTSGGNEQFF	TGCAGTGCTCGAATGACTAGCGGGGGGAATGAGCAGTTCTTC
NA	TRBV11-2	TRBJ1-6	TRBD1	CASSPGQGPSPLHF	TGTGCCAGCAGCCCCGGACAGGGGCCTTCACCCCTCCACTTT
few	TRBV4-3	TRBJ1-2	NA	CASSQDWGTNYGYTF	TGCGCCAGCAGCCAAGATTGGGGGACAAACTATGGCTACACCTTC
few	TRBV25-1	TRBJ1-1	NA	CASSDGGRGTEAFF	TGTGCCAGCAGTGATGGGGGACGGGGCACTGAAGCTTTCTTT
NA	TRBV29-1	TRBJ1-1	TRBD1	CSVVLARGRDTEAFF	TGCAGCGTTGTCCTTGCGAGGGGGCGCGACACTGAAGCTTTCTTT
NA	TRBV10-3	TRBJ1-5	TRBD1	CAISAGGLDQPQHF	TGTGCCATCAGTGCAGGGGGGCTTGATCAGCCCCAGCATTTT
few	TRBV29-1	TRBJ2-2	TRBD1	CSVAGQGSPGELFF	TGCAGCGTTGCAGGACAGGGGTCTCCCGGGGAGCTGTTTTTT
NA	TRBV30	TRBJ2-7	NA	CAWSRGPSDEQYF	TGTGCCTGGAGCCGGGGACCGTCCGACGAGCAGTACTTC
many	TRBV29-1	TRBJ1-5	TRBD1	CSVGPQGRNQPQHF	TGCAGCGTTGGACCACAGGGGAGAAATCAGCCCCAGCATTTT
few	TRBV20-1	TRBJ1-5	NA	CSAPRGSNQPQHF	TGCAGTGCCCCCCGAGGGAGCAATCAGCCCCAGCATTTT
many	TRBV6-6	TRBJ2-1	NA	CASKPSSYNEQFF	TGTGCCAGCAAACCGAGCTCCTACAATGAGCAGTTCTTC
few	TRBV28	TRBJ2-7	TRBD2	CASRGGDQLAEKGEQYF	TGTGCCAGCCGGGGAGGGGACCAACTAGCGGAAAAAGGAGAGCAGTACTTC
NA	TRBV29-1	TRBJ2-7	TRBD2	CSALAGSYEQYF	TGCAGCGCTCTAGCGGGCTCCTACGAGCAGTACTTC
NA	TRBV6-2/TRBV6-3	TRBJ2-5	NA	CASSWMDGTQYF	TGTGCCAGCAGTTGGATGGACGGGACCCAGTACTTC
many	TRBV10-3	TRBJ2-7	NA	CAISEGERVAYEQYF	TGTGCCATCAGTGAGGGGGAGCGAGTGGCCTACGAGCAGTACTTC
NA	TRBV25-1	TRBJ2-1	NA	CASGGDSTYNEQFF	TGTGCCAGCGGAGGGGACAGCACCTACAATGAGCAGTTCTTC
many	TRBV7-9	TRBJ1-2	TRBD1	CASSPSRGLTGYTF	TGTGCCAGCAGCCCCTCTAGGGGGCTTACTGGCTACACCTTC
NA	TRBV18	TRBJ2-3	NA	CASSPWQASTDTQYF	TGTGCCAGCTCACCATGGCAGGCTAGCACAGATACGCAGTATTTT
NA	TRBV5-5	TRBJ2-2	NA	CASSQLRQDRNTGELFF	TGTGCCAGCAGCCAATTACGACAGGACCGAAACACCGGGGAGCTGTTTTTT
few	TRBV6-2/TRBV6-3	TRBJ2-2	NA	CASSYGARTGELFF	TGTGCCAGCAGTTACGGGGCGCGCACCGGGGAGCTGTTTTTT
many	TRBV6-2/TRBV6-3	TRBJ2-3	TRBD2	CASSAGTSGTLGTQYF	TGTGCCAGCAGTGCCGGGACTAGCGGGACCCTTGGGACGCAGTATTTT
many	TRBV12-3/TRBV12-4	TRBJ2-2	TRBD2	CASTQSSGRTGTGELFF	TGTGCCAGCACCCAATCGAGCGGGAGGACGGGGACCGGGGAGCTGTTTTTT
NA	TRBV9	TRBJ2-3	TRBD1	CASSGGQPYTDTQYF	TGTGCCAGCAGCGGGGGACAGCCTTACACAGATACGCAGTATTTT
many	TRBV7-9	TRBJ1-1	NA	CASSLGGRGHTEAFF	TGTGCCAGCAGCTTAGGAGGGAGGGGACACACTGAAGCTTTCTTT
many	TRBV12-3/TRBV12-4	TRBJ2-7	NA	CASSLADAYEQYF	TGTGCCAGCAGTCTCGCGGATGCTTACGAGCAGTACTTC
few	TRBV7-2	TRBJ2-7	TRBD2	CASSLRLAGTYEQYF	TGTGCCAGCAGTTTGAGACTAGCGGGAACCTACGAGCAGTACTTC
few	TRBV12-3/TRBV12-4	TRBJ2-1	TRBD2	CASSLPLAGAYEQFF	TGTGCCAGCAGTTTACCGCTAGCGGGAGCCTATGAGCAGTTCTTC